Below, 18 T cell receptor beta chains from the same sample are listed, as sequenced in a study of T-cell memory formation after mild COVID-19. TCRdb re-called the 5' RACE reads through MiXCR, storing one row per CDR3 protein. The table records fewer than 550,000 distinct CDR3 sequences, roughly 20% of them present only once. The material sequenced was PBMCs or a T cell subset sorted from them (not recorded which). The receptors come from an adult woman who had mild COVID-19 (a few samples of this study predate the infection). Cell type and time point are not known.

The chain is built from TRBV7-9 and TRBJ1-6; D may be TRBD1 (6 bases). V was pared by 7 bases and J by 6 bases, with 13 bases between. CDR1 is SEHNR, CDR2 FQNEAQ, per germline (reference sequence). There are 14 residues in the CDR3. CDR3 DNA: TGTGCCAGCACCCGGGGAGGGGGTAATTCACCCCTCCACTTT. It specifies CASTRGGGNSPLHF. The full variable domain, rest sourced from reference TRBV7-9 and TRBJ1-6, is DTGVSQNPRHKITKRGQNVTFRCDPISEHNRLYWYRQTLGQGPEFLTYFQNEAQLEKSRLLSDRFSAERPKGSFSTLEIQRTEQGDSAMYLCASTRGGGNSPLHFGNGTRLTVT.

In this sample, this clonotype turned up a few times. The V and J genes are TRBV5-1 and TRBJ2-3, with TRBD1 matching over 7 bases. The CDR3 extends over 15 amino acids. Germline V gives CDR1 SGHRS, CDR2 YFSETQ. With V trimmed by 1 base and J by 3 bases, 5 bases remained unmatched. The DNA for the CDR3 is TGCGCCAGCAGCTTGAAGGGGGCGCCGACAGATACGCAGTATTTT. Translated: CASSLKGAPTDTQYF.

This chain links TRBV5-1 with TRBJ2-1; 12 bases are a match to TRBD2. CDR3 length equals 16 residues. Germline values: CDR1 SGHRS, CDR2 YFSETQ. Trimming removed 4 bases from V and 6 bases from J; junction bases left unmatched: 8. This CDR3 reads CASSPATSGRGNEQFF. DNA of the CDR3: TGCGCCAGCAGCCCAGCGACTAGCGGGAGAGGCAATGAGCAGTTCTTC.

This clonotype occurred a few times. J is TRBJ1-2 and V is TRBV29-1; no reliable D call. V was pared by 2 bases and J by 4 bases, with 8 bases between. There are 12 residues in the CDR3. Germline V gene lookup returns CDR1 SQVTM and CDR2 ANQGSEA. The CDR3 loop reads CSVEQFSYGYTF. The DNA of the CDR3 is TGCAGCGTTGAACAGTTTTCCTATGGCTACACCTTC.

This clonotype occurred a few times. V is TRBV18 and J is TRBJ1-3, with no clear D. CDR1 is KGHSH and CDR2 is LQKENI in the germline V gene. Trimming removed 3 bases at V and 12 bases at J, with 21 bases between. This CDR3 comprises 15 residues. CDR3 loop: CASSPAPTGSLIIYF. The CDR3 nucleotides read TGTGCCAGCTCACCCGCGCCCACCGGATCTCTAATCATATATTTT.

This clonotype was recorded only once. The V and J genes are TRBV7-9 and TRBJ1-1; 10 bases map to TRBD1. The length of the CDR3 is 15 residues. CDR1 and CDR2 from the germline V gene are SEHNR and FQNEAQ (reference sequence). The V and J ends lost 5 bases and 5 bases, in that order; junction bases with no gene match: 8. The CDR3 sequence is CASSPRDRGVTEAFF. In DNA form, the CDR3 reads TGTGCCAGCAGCCCCCGGGACAGGGGTGTTACTGAAGCTTTCTTT.

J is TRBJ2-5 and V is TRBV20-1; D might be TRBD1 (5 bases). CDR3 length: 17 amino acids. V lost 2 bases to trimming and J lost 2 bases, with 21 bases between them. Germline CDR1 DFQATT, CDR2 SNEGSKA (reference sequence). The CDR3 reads CSARWGSLLASQETQYF. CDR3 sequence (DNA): TGCAGTGCTAGATGGGGCTCCCTACTGGCTTCTCAAGAGACCCAGTACTTC.

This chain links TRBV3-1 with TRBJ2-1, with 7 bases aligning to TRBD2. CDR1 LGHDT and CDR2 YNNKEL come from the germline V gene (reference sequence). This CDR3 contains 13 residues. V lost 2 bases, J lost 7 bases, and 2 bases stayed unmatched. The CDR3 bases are TGTGCCAGCAGCCAATTACTAGCGAATGAGCAGTTCTTC. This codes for CASSQLLANEQFF.

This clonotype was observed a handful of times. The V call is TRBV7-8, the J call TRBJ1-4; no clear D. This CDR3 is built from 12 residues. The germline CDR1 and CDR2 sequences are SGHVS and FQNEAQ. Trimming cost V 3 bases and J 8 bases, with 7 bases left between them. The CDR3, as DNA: TGTGCCAGCAGCTTTAACAGAGAAAAACTGTTTTTT. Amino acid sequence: CASSFNREKLFF.

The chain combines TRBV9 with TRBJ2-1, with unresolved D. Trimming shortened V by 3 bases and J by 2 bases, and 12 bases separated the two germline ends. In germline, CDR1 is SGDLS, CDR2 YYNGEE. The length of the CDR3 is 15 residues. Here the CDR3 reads CASSAKLSPYNEQFF. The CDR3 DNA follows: TGTGCCAGCAGCGCCAAGTTAAGCCCCTACAATGAGCAGTTCTTC. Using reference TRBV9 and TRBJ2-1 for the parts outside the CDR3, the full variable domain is DSGVTQTPKHLITATGQRVTLRCSPRSGDLSVYWYQQSLDQGLQFLIQYYNGEERAKGNILERFSAQQFPDLHSELNLSSLELGDSALYFCASSAKLSPYNEQFFGPGTRLTVL.

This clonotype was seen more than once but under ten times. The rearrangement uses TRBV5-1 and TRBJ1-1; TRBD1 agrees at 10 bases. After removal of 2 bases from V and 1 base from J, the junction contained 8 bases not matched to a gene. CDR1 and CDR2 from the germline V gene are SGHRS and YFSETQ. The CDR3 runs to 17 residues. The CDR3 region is CASSFGDRGLGNTEAFF. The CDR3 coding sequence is TGCGCCAGCAGCTTCGGAGACAGGGGGCTCGGGAACACTGAAGCTTTCTTT.

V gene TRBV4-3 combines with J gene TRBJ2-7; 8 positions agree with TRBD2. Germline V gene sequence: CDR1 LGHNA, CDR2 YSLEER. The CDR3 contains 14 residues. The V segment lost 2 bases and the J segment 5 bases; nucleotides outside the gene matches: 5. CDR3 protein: CASSQRTSIDEQYF. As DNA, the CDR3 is TGCGCCAGCAGCCAACGGACTAGCATCGACGAGCAGTACTTC.

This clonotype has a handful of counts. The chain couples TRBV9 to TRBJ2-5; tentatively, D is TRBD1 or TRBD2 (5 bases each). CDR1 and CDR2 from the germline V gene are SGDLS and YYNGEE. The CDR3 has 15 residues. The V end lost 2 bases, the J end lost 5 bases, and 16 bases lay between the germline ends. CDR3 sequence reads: CASSVGDGLQETQYF. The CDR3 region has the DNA TGTGCCAGCAGCGTCGGGGACGGACTTCAGGAGACCCAGTACTTC.

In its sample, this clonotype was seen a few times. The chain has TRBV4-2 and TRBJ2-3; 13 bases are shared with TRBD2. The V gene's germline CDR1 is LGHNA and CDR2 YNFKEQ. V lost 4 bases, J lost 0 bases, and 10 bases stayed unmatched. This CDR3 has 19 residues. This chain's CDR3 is CASSLGLAGAGPSTDTQYF. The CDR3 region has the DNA TGTGCCAGCAGCCTTGGACTAGCGGGAGCCGGGCCGAGCACAGATACGCAGTATTTT.

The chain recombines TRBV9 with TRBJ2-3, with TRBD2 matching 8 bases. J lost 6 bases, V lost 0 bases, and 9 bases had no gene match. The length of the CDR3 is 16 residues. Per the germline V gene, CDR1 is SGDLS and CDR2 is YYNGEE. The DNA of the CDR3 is TGTGCCAGCAGCGTAGGGACTAGCTTGTTAGCGGATACGCAGTATTTT. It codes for CASSVGTSLLADTQYF.

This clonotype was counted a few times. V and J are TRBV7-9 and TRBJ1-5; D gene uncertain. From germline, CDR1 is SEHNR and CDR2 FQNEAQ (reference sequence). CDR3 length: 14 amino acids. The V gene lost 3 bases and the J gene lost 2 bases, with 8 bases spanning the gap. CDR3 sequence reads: CASSFGGRNQPQHF. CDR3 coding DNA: TGTGCCAGCAGCTTCGGCGGTCGCAATCAGCCCCAGCATTTT.

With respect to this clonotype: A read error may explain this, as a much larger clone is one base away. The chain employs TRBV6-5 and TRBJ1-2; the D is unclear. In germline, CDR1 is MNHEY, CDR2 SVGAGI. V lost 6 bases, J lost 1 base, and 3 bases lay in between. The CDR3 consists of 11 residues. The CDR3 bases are TGTGCCAGCAGATTTAACTATGGCTACACCTTC. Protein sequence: CASRFNYGYTF.

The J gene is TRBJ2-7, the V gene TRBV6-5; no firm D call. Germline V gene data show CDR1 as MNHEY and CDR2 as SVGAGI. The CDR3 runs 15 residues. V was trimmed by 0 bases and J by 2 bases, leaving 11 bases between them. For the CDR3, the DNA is TGTGCCAGCAGTTACTCGGTCTTCGACGCCTACGAGCAGTACTTC. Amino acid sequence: CASSYSVFDAYEQYF.